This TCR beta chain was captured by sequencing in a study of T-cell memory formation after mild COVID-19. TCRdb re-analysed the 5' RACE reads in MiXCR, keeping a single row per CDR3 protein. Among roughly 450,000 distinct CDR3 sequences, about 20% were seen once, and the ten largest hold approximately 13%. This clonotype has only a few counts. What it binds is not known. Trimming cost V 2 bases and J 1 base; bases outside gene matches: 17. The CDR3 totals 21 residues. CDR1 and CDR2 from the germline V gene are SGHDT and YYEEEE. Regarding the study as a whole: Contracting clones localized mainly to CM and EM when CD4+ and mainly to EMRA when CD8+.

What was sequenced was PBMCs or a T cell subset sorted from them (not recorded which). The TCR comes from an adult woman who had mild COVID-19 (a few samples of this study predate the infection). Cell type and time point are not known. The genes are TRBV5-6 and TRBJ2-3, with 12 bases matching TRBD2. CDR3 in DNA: TGTGCCAGCAGCTTTATAGTGACTAGCGGGGGATTCGGTCGGGGCACAGATACGCAGTATTTT. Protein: CASSFIVTSGGFGRGTDTQYF.